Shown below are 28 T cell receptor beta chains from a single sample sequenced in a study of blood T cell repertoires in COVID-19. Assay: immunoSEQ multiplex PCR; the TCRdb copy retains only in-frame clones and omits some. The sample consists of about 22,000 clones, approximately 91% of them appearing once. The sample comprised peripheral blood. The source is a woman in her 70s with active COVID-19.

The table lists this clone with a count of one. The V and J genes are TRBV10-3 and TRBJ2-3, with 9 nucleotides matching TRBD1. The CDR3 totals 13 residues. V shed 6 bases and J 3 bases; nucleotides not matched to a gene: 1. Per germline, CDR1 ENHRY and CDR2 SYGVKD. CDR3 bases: TGTGCCATCAGAGGACAGGGGACAGATACGCAGTATTTT. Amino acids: CAIRGQGTDTQYF.

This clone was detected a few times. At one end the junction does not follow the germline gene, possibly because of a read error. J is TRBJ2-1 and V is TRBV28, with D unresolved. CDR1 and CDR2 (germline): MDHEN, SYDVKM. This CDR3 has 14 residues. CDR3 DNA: TGTGCCAGCCGTTTCGCGAGCTCCTACAATGAGCAGTTCTTC. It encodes CASRFASSYNEQFF.

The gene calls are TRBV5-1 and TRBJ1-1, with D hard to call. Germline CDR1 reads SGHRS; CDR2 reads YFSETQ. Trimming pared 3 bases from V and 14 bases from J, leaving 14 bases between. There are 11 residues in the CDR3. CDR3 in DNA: TGCGCCAGCAGCTCCCGCTCGCACTCATTCTTT. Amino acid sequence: CASSSRSHSFF.

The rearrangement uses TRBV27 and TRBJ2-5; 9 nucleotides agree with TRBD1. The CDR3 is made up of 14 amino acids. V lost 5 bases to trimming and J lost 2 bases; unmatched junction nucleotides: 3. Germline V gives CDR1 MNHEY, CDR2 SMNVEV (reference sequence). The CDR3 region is CASSPGQGQETQYF. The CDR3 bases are TGTGCCAGCAGTCCGGGACAGGGACAAGAGACCCAGTACTTC.

The CDR3 DNA follows: TGTGCCAGCAGCGCATTCCGGACTAGCGTCTACGAGCAGTACTTC. Its protein product is CASSAFRTSVYEQYF. The rearrangement links TRBV7-9 to TRBJ2-7; 9 nucleotides agree with TRBD2. This CDR3 is 15 amino acids long. The V and J ends lost 5 bases and 3 bases, in that order; junction bases with no gene match: 8. CDR1 is SEHNR, CDR2 FQNEAQ, per germline (reference sequence).

This chain's CDR3 is CASSPLAGGLTEAFF. The CDR3 coding sequence is TGTGCCAGCAGCCCGCTGGCAGGGGGCCTCACTGAAGCTTTCTTT. The J gene is TRBJ1-1, the V gene TRBV3-1 (or the pseudogene TRBV3-2), with 8 positions matching TRBD1. Germline loops: CDR1 LGHDT, CDR2 YNNKEL (reference sequence). The V gene end was trimmed by 4 bases and the J gene end by 4 bases; junction bases not matched to a gene: 8. There are 15 residues in the CDR3.

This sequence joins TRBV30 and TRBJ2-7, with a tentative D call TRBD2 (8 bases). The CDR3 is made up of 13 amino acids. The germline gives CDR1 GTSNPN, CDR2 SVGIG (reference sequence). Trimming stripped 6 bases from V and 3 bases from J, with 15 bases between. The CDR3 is CACREGAVYEQYF. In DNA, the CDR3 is TGTGCCTGTCGGGAGGGGGCGGTCTACGAGCAGTACTTC.

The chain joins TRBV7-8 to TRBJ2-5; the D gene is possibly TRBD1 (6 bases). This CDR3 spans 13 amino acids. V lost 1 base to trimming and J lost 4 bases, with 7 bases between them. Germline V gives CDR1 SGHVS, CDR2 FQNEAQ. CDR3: CASSLDRAETQYF. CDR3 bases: TGTGCCAGCAGCTTAGACAGGGCAGAGACCCAGTACTTC.

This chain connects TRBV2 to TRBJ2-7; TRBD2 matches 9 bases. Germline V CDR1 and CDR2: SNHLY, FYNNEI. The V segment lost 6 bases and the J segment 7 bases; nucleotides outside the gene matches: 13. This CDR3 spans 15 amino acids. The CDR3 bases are TGTGCCAGCAGAAGCGGGACTAGCTTAAGAGGGGAGCAGTACTTC. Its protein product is CASRSGTSLRGEQYF.

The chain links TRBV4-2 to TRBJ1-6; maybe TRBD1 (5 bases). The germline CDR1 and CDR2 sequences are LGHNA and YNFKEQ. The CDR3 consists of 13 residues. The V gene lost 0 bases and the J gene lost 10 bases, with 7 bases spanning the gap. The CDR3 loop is CASSQERGSPLHF. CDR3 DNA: TGTGCCAGCAGCCAAGAAAGGGGATCACCCCTCCACTTT.

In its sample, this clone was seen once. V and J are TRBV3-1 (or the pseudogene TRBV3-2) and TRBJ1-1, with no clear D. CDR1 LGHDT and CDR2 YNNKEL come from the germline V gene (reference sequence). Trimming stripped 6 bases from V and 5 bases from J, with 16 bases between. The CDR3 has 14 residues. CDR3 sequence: CASRLRERGTEAFF. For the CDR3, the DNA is TGTGCCAGCAGACTTAGGGAAAGAGGGACTGAAGCTTTCTTT.

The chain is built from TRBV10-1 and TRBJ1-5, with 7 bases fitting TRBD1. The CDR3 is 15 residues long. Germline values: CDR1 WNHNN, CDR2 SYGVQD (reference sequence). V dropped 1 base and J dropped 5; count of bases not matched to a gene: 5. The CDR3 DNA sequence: TGCGCCAGCAGTGAGTTGACAGGGCCCGATCAGCCCCAGCATTTT. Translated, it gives CASSELTGPDQPQHF.

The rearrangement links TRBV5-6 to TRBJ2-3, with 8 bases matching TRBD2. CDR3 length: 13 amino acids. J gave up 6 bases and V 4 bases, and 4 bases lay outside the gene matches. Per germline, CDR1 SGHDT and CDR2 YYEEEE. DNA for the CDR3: TGTGCCAGCAGCCGGGGGGGAACGGATACGCAGTATTTT. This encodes CASSRGGTDTQYF.

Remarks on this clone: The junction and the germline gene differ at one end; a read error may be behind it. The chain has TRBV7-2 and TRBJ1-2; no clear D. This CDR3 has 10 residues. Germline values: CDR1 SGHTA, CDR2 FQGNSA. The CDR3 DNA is TGTGCCAGCAGCTTGTACGGACTTATCTTC. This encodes CASSLYGLIF.

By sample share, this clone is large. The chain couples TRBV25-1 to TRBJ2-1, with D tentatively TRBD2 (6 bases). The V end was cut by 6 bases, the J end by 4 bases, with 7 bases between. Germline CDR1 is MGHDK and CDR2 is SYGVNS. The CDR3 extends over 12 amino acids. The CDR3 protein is CASRSGYNEQFF. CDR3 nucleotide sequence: TGTGCCAGCAGAAGCGGGTACAATGAGCAGTTCTTC.

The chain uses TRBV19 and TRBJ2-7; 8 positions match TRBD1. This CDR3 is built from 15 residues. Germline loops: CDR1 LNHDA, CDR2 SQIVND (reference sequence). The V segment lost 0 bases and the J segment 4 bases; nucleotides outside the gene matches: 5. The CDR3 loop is CASSIDLGQGYEQYF. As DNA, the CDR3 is TGTGCCAGTAGTATAGATCTAGGACAGGGTTACGAGCAGTACTTC.

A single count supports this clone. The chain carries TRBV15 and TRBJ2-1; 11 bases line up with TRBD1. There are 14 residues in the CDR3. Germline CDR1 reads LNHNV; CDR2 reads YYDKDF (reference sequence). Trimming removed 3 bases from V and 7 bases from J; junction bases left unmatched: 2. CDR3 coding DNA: TGTGCCACCAGCAGGGGACAGGGGGAGAATGAGCAGTTCTTC. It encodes CATSRGQGENEQFF.

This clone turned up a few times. The CDR3 DNA reads as TGTGCCAGCAGCGGCGGAAGAGAAAGCAATTCACCCCTCCACTTT. Protein: CASSGGRESNSPLHF. The chain is built from TRBV7-6 and TRBJ1-6; D gene uncertain. CDR1 SGHVS and CDR2 FNYEAQ come from the germline V gene. V gave up 5 bases and J gave up 7 bases, with 15 bases separating them. The CDR3 covers 15 residues.

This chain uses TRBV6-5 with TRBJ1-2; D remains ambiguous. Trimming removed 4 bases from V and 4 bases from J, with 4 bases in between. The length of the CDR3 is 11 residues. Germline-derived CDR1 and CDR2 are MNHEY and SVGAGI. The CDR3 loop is CASSSTYGYTF. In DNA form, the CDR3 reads TGTGCCAGCAGTTCTACCTATGGCTACACCTTC.

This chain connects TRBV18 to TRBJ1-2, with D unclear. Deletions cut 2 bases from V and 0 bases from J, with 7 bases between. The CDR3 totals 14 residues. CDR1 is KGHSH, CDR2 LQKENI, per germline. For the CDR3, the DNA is TGTGCCAGCTCACCAGTGTTAGCTAACTATGGCTACACCTTC. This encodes CASSPVLANYGYTF.

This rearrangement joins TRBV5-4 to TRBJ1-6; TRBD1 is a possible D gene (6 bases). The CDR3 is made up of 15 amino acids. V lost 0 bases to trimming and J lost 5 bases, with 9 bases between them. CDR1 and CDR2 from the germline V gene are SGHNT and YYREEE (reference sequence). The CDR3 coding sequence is TGTGCCAGCAGCTTGGGAGGACAGAATAATTCACCCCTCCACTTT. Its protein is CASSLGGQNNSPLHF. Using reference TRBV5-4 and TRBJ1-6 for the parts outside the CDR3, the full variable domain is ETGVTQSPTHLIKTRGQQVTLRCSSQSGHNTVSWYQQALGQGPQFIFQYYREEENGRGNFPPRFSGLQFPNYSSELNVNALELDDSALYLCASSLGGQNNSPLHFGNGTRLTVT.

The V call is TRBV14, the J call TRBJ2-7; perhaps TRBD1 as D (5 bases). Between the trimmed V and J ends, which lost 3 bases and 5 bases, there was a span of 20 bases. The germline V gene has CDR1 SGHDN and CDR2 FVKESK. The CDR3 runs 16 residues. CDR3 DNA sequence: TGTGCCAGCAGCCATGGGATAATGCAAGGGGTAGACGAGCAGTACTTC. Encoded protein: CASSHGIMQGVDEQYF. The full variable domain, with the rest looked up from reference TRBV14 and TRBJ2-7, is EAGVTQFPSHSVIEKGQTVTLRCDPISGHDNLYWYRRVMGKEIKFLLHFVKESKQDESGMPNNRFLAERTGGTYSTLKVQPAELEDSGVYFCASSHGIMQGVDEQYFGPGTRLTVT.

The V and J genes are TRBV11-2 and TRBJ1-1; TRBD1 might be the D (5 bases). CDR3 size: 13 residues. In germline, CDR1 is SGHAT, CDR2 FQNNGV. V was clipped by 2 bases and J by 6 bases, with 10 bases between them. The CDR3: CASSLNGDSEAFF. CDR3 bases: TGTGCCAGCAGCTTAAACGGGGACTCTGAAGCTTTCTTT.

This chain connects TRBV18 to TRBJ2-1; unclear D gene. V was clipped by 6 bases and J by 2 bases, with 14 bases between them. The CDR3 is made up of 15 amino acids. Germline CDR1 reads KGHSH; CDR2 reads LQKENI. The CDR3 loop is CASSLDLTAYNEQFF. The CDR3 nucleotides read TGTGCCAGCTCGCTAGACTTGACGGCCTACAATGAGCAGTTCTTC.

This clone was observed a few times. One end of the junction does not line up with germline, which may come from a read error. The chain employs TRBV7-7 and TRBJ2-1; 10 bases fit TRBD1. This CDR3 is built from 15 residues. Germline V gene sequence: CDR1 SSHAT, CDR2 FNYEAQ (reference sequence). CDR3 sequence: CASSAGQGRTNEQFF. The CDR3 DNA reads TGTGCTAGCAGCGCGGGACAGGGGAGAACGAATGAGCAGTTCTTC.

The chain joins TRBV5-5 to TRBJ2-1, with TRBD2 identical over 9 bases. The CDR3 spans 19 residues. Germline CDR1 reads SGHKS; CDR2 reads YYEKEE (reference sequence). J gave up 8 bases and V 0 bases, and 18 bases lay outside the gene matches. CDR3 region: CASSLGDRVAGETRDEQFF. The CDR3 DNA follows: TGTGCCAGCAGCTTGGGCGACAGGGTAGCGGGAGAAACCCGCGATGAGCAGTTCTTC. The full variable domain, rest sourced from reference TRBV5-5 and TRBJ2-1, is DAGVTQSPTHLIKTRGQQVTLRCSPISGHKSVSWYQQVLGQGPQFIFQYYEKEERGRGNFPDRFSARQFPNYSSELNVNALLLGDSALYLCASSLGDRVAGETRDEQFFGPGTRLTVL.

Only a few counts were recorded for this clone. This CDR3 is CASSRNRVDVEQYF. Written as DNA, the CDR3 is TGCGCCAGCAGCCGCAACAGGGTCGACGTCGAGCAGTACTTC. This rearrangement joins TRBV4-1 to TRBJ2-7; D may be TRBD1 (6 bases). The CDR3 totals 14 residues. The germline V gene has CDR1 MGHRA and CDR2 YSYEKL. The V end was cut by 4 bases, the J end by 6 bases, with 16 bases between.

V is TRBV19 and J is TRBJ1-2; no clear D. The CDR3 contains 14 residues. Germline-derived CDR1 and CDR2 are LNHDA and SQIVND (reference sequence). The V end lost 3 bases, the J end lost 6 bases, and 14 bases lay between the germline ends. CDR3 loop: CASSIHDTTNGYTF. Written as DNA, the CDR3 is TGTGCCAGTAGTATTCACGACACAACGAATGGCTACACCTTC.